Reported below is one T cell receptor (beta chain). Its cognate antigen is unknown. The data were taken from a study of T-cell memory formation after mild COVID-19. On the study more broadly: In these data, TCR clusters were largely donor specific. Regarding the study as a whole: CD4/CD8 balance characterized clones contracting day 15 to 85, and CD4+ skew characterized later expanders.

V dropped 3 bases and J dropped 6 bases, with 20 bases sitting between them. There are 16 residues in the CDR3. CDR1 is LNHDA, CDR2 SQIVND, per germline (reference sequence). With constant-segment primers, 5'RACE yielded cDNA libraries of TCR alpha and TCR beta that carried sample barcodes and UMIs. In TCRdb, the 5' RACE reads were re-called with MiXCR into one record per CDR3 protein. The table shows a few hundred thousand distinct CDR3 sequences, with around 21% occurring only once. Sequenced: PBMCs or a T cell subset sorted from them (not recorded which). This sequence joins TRBV19 and TRBJ2-5, with D possibly being TRBD2 (6 bases). The receptor comes from an adult woman who had mild COVID-19 (a few samples of this study predate the infection). Cell type and time point are not known. CDR3 DNA sequence: TGTGCCAGTAGTATTCTCGTGCGGGGTGGCCTGAAGACCCAGTACTTC. This sequence encodes CASSILVRGGLKTQYF. Combining the CDR3 with reference TRBV19 and TRBJ2-5 gives the whole variable domain DGGITQSPKYLFRKEGQNVTLSCEQNLNHDAMYWYRQDPGQGLRLIYYSQIVNDFQKGDIAEGYSVSREKKESFPLTVTSAQKNPTAFYLCASSILVRGGLKTQYFGPGTRLLVL.